This T cell receptor (beta chain) was sequenced during a study of blood T cell repertoires in COVID-19. Study-wide context: Whether acute or convalescent, the COVID-19 samples came from the United States, Italy and Spain. T cells, B-cell-depleted T cells, or PBMCs supplied cDNA or gDNA.

In the original workflow: For nucleated cells, counts were estimated from reference gene primer amplification. The protocol was immunoSEQ multiplex PCR, while the TCRdb copy is restricted to in-frame clones and leaves out a portion. V and J calls and clone size follow that table, whereas D and trimming were derived from the DNA. The sample lists tens of thousands of clones; more than 85% were seen once. With 0 bases removed from V and 5 bases from J, the gap between germline ends came to 9 bases. From germline, CDR1 is SNHLY and CDR2 FYNNEI. The CDR3 is 14 amino acids. The V call is TRBV2, the J call TRBJ2-3, with D unclear. This receptor was taken from a woman of 80 years or more with acute or convalescent COVID-19. Sequenced: peripheral blood. CDR3 residues: CASSEALRLDTQYF. The CDR3 DNA sequence: TGTGCCAGCAGTGAAGCTCTTCGGTTAGATACGCAGTATTTT. The full variable domain, with the rest looked up from reference TRBV2 and TRBJ2-3, is EPEVTQTPSHQVTQMGQEVILRCVPISNHLYFYWYRQILGQKVEFLVSFYNNEISEKSEIFDDQFSVERPDGSNFTLKIRSTKLEDSAMYFCASSEALRLDTQYFGPGTRLTVL.